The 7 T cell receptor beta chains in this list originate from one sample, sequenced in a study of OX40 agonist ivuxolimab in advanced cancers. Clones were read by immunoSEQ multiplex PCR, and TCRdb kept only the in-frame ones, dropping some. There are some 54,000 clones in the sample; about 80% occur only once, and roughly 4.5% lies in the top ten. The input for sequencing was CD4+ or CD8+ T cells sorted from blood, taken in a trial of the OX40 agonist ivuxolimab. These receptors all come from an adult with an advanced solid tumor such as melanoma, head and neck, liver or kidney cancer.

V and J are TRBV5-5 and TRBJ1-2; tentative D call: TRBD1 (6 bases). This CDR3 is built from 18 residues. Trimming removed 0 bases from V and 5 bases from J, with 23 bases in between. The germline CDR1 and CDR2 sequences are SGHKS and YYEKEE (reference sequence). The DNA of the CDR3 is TGTGCCAGCAGCTTGGAGATCGGGGGCGAGGACAGTCGGTATGGCTACACCTTC. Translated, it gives CASSLEIGGEDSRYGYTF.

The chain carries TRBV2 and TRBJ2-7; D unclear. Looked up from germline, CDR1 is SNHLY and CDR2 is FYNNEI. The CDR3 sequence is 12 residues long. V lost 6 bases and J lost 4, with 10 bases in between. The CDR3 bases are TGTGCCAGCAGACCCATAACTTACGAGCAGTACTTC. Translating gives CASRPITYEQYF.

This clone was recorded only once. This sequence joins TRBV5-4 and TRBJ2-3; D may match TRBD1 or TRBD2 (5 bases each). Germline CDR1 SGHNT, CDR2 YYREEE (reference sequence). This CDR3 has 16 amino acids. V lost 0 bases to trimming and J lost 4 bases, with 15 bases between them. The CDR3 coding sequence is TGTGCCAGCAGCTTGGGGACGGGACGGGGCGCAGATACGCAGTATTTT. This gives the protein CASSLGTGRGADTQYF.

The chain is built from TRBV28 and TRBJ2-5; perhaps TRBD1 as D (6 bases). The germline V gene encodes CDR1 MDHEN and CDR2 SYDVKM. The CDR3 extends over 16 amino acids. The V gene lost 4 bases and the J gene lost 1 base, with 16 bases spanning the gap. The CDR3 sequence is CASSSQGSGVQETQYF. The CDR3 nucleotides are TGTGCCAGCAGTTCTCAGGGGTCCGGAGTCCAAGAGACCCAGTACTTC.

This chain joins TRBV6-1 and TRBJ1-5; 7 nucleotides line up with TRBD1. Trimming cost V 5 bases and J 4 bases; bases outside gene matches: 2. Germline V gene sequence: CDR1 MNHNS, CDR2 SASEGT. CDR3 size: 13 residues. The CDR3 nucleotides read TGTGCCAGCAGTACACAGGGGAATCAGCCCCAGCATTTT. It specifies CASSTQGNQPQHF.

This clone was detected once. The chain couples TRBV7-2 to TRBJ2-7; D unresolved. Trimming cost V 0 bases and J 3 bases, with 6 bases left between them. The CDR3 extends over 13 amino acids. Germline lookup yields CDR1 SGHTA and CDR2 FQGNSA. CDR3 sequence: CASSLAHLYEQYF. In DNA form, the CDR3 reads TGTGCCAGCAGCTTAGCACATCTCTACGAGCAGTACTTC.

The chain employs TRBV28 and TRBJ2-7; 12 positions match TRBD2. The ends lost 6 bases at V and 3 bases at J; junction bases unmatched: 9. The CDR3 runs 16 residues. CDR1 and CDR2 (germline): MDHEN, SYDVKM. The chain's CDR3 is CASRPTEGLAGYEQYF. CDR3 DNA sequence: TGTGCCAGCAGGCCCACCGAGGGACTAGCGGGCTACGAGCAGTACTTC.